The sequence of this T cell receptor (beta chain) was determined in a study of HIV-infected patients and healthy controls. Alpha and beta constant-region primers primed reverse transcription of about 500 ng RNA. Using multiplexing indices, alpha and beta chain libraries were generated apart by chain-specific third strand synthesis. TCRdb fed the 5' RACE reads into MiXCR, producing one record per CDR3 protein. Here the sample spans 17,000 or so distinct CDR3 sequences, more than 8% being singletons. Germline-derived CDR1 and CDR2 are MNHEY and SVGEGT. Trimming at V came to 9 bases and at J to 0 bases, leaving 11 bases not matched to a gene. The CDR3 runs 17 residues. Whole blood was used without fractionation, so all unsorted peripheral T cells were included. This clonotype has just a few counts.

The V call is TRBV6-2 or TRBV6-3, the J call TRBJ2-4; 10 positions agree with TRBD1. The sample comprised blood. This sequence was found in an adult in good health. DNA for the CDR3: TGTGCCAGTTCCCGGGACAGGGGAAACTTAGCCAAAAACATTCAGTACTTC. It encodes CASSRDRGNLAKNIQYF.